The following is a T cell receptor beta chain sequence with its context. The sample belongs to a study of blood T cell repertoires in COVID-19. Patients from Seattle were sampled longitudinally, starting during active infection. Only in-frame clones appear in the TCRdb table, and some are missing; sequencing was by immunoSEQ multiplex PCR. The repertoire holds hundreds of thousands of clones, with 65% to 85% as singletons. Germline-derived CDR1 and CDR2 are LNHDA and SQIVND (reference sequence). Trimming shortened V by 3 bases and J by 0 bases, and 10 bases separated the two germline ends. The CDR3 spans 15 residues.

The chain joins TRBV19 to TRBJ2-3, with D perhaps matching TRBD2 (6 bases). The sequenced sample consisted of peripheral blood. The receptor was derived from a woman aged 25 to 45 with COVID-19, enrolled during active disease. CDR3 sequence: CASSINAGSTDTQYF. The CDR3 DNA reads TGTGCCAGTAGTATCAATGCGGGGAGCACAGATACGCAGTATTTT.